This TCR beta chain is drawn from a study of Tregs in tolerant kidney transplant recipients. CDR1 MDHEN and CDR2 SYDVKM come from the germline V gene. V lost 5 bases and J lost 0, with 20 bases in between. The CDR3 runs 17 residues. Clones were sequenced by immunoSEQ multiplex PCR, and TCRdb holds only the in-frame ones, with some missing. The sample includes under 85,000 clones, 85% to 90% of them seen just once. J is TRBJ2-7 and V is TRBV28; maybe TRBD2 (6 bases). This receptor was taken from a human donor who received a combined kidney and bone marrow transplant. The sample consisted of CD4+ T cells from blood, taken before the transplant. CDR3 region: CASSPPGELGGSYEQYF. The CDR3 coding sequence is TGTGCCAGCAGTCCCCCGGGGGAACTAGGAGGCTCCTACGAGCAGTACTTC.